The entry below gives a single TCR beta chain sequence along with its context. No cognate antigen has been identified for it. One base away there is no much larger clone; base qualities are not given. The sample originates from a study of cytomegalovirus exposure and HLA in healthy donors (dated by TCRdb to 2015 to 2018). Regarding the complete study: According to an earlier analysis of 450 to 650 of the donors, 150 million to 200 million T cells yielded 117 million unique TCR beta sequences and 276 Gb of sequence data. The number of donors typed differed by locus, with roughly 629-640 for A, B, C, DRB1 and DQB1, roughly 520 for DQA1, 600 to 610 for DPA1, and approximately 470 for DPB1. The genetic ancestry cluster associated with self-reported Caucasian donors included 65% to 90% of the 398 genotyped donors. Both class I and class II loci were covered by HLA typing, at four-digit resolution. On average, roughly 200,000 unique TCR beta nucleotide sequences were sequenced per donor among 398 genotyped donors of the cohort, with roughly 18% of those sequences being non-productive. All discovery cohort repertoires had been generated using a single sequencing platform. To study patterns of TCR occurrence, a later analysis re-analyzed previously published TCR beta repertoires from around 660 donors and added high-resolution HLA genotyping. Genome-wide SNP genotypes for about 60% of the roughly 700 donors were used in a later genetic analysis, which treated that subset as a discovery cohort. An earlier analysis of approximately 500 of the donors applied high-throughput TCR beta sequencing to assess whether each TCR beta V gene segment acted as functional or pseudogenic. Five DR-DQ haplotypes were treated as single units for association and clustering because of strong linkage in the cohort. Roughly 300 gigabases of sequencing data and approximately 85 million unique TCR sequences were included in an early release covering roughly 700 HLA-typed donors. Besides the first cohort of 666 subjects, a separate validation cohort made up of around 120 different subjects was used. The later analysis used no new phenotypic data to find candidate immune exposures, relying instead on TCR beta sequences and their occurrence across donors. Alongside the repertoire data, information on donor age, sex, ethnicity and CMV serostatus was compiled. High-throughput TCR immunosequencing, statistical association of individual TCRs with disease status, and machine learning were combined to predict cytomegalovirus infection status. The study used immunosequencing to profile the T cell repertoires of several hundred subjects and linked those repertoires to cytomegalovirus serostatus. The study was designed to test whether signatures of past pathogen exposure could be identified by cataloging public T cell receptors. Overall study results and their limits: In this cohort, only TCR beta chains were sequenced, and detectable features were limited by the absence of alpha or paired-chain data. In a later genetic analysis, fewer N-insertions in productive TCRs were reported among donors in an Asian-associated ancestry cluster than the roughly 700-donor mean. Correlated functional status among segregating V segments might be attributable to linkage disequilibrium, but an unknown experimental factor could not be ruled out. Over 15 rarely observed V segments, including chromosome 9 orphons, were excluded from the earlier analysis of about 610 of the donors because counts were too low. The 87-base-pair reads could not distinguish some IMGT-functional V segments, including TRBV6-2 and TRBV6-3, so those segments were excluded. V-gene and J-gene trimming of TCR beta chains was associated with a missense DCLRE1C variant in a later genetic analysis, and the association was replicated in an independent cohort. A further reported finding was that TCR beta sequences accurately predicted the HLA-A and HLA-B alleles for most subjects in the first cohort. The authors suggested that the approach could potentially be extended to other disease states and immunological phenotypes. Because HLA typing was missing for some donors at each locus, association tests included only the typed subset. In a later analysis, most CMV-associated TCR beta chains were found to appear HLA-restricted, with HLA associations seemingly driven largely by CMV exposure. Strong co-occurrence of HLA alleles, especially DR and DQ, made assigning TCR associations to individual alleles difficult. Sequencing depth was assumed to be roughly uniform across donors in the presence/absence analyses, though that assumption may not hold. In both the original and validation cohorts, the classifier was reported to diagnose cytomegalovirus status with high specificity and sensitivity. Specific HLA alleles were associated with roughly 16,000 TCR beta sequences at a false discovery rate of 0.05 in a later analysis. Immune exposure information for the cohort was limited to CMV serostatus. Most TCR sequences were seen in very few donors, while some public TCRs were found in many individuals. In vitro tests confirmed that a few of the cytomegalovirus-associated TCR beta chains recognize cytomegalovirus antigens. A group of highly shared sequence variants was considered likely to be a technical artifact of the sequencing pipeline. Several of the top co-occurrence clusters appeared to be linked to parvovirus B19, influenza, CMV and Epstein-Barr virus, according to a later analysis. A later analysis found that HLA-associated TCR beta chains were more clonally expanded and had lower generation probabilities than equally common non-associated chains. A total of fewer than 200 TCR beta chains were listed by the study as associated with cytomegalovirus. In a later analysis, TCR association rates were found to vary across HLA loci, with the most associated TCRs seen for DRB1 alleles and the fewest for HLA-C alleles. Broadly in line with IMGT annotations, most TCR beta V segments showed up in productive rearrangements about 87% or about 30% of the time in an earlier analysis of some 590 of the donors.

In total, fewer than 750 healthy bone marrow donors made up the cohort. All cohort members were sampled while nominally healthy, although unrecorded immune exposures were likely present. The donor tested CMV seronegative and was one of the 352 seronegative cohort members. Each donor provided a peripheral blood sample, and peripheral blood mononuclear cells were used for TCR beta sequencing. The Qiagen DNeasy Blood Extraction Kit was used to extract genomic DNA from the blood cell samples. The CDR3, from cysteine to phenylalanine, totals 13 residues. The CDR3 DNA has 39 bases and is translated from base 1. V is reduced by 1 base and J by 8 bases, leaving a spacing of 12 bases between them. The germline V gene encodes CDR1 GTSNPN and CDR2 SVGIG (reference sequence). Libraries were constructed by the immunoSEQ multiplex PCR assay. A mixture of 60 forward primers for TCR Vbeta segments and 13 reverse primers for TCR Jbeta segments was used in the multiplex PCR. Amplification of the CDR3 region of rearranged TCR beta genes was performed with a multiplex PCR assay on genomic DNA. On the Illumina HiSeq System, the amplified TCR beta libraries were sequenced as 87-base-pair reads. The original methods were these. Across the 640 or so repertoires, a later analysis counted tens of millions of unique TCR beta chains, around 11 million of which were shared by at least two donors. To remove PCR and sequencing errors, raw reads were error-corrected and collapsed into unique sequences using a nearest-neighbor algorithm that merged closely related sequences. V, D and J gene segments were assigned by aligning CDR3 sequences to IMGT reference sequences. For a sequence to be retained, at least a six-nucleotide match to both a V gene segment and a J gene segment was required. A rearrangement counted as productive if the CDR3 had no stop codons and remained in frame with V and J, and every other rearrangement counted as non-productive. Following IMGT convention, CDR3 was defined as the stretch from the second conserved V-encoded cysteine to the conserved J-encoded phenylalanine. In an earlier analysis of around 640 of the donors, sequences lacking an unambiguous match to a single V gene segment were excluded. In an earlier analysis of almost 600 of the donors, a V segment was called functional when productive rearrangements were above 56.7%, and segregating when the standard deviation between donors exceeded 5%. A statistical classification framework was developed to diagnose cytomegalovirus status using the catalog of TCR beta chain sequences. V and J gene assignment, in a later analysis, came from comparing TCR nucleotide sequences with IMGT/GENE-DB human TR gene sequences. The TCRdist pipeline was used in a later analysis to assign CDR3 sequences and most-parsimonious VDJ recombination scenarios. In a later analysis, every TCR beta chain was defined by the combination of its CDR3 amino acid sequence and its V-gene family, and reads without a unique V-gene family were dropped. As a way to deal with suspected cross-contamination and a sequencing artifact, a later analysis dropped 450 to 600 nucleotide sequences that were highly shared and had low generation probability. In a later analysis, a clonal expansion index was calculated for each public chain from normalized within-repertoire ranks of inferred template counts. In a later analysis, generation probabilities were computed using a VDJ recombination model fitted to out-of-frame rearrangements, and the results were checked against IGoR. In a later analysis, hypergeometric tests were used to score TCR-TCR, TCR-HLA and TCR-CMV co-occurrence, with a repertoire-size bias correction applied to TCR pairs. In a later analysis, false discovery rates were estimated by permuting HLA or CMV assignments 20 times. In a later analysis, co-occurring TCRs were grouped using DBSCAN, with TCRdist sequence similarity added in when clustering inside HLA-allele-positive subsets. Repertoires with fewer than 30,000 or more than 120,000 public chains were left out of co-occurrence clustering, as were five repertoires with anomalous nucleotide sharing. TCRdb holds this immuneACCESS table with in-frame rearrangements only. Some clones are missing; in checked studies, unresolved V genes explain under half, and the rest has no known cause. V, J and clone size are those of that table, while D and trimming were read from the DNA. The sample profile shows under 200,000 clones; just under 80% of them were found once. Clones ranked in the top ten supply roughly 1.2% of the sample.

Sequencing was carried out using PBMCs. Recombination joined TRBV30 with TRBJ2-4; the D gene lacks a confident call. The TCR was taken from a woman aged 50 to 60 in good health and CMV-seronegative. The DNA is as follows: TGTGCCTGGAGTGCTAAGCGCAGCGACATTCAGTACTTC. Its protein reads: CAWSAKRSDIQYF.